This T cell receptor beta chain was captured in a study of CD8 T cells in ankylosing spondylitis. Overall study findings and caveats: Within peripheral blood, clones linked to disease were CD8+ and relatively rare. Some motif variants had been reported before (in reactive arthritis synovial fluid and blood). The clones that were linked to disease were reported to be significantly enriched in matched synovial fluid samples from ankylosing spondylitis patients.

The V end lost 4 bases, the J end lost 2 bases, and 15 bases lay between the germline ends. The CDR3 runs to 15 residues. Germline V gene sequence: CDR1 SQVTM, CDR2 ANQGSEA. Details on this clonotype: No antigen is known for it.

TCRdb reprocessed the 5' RACE reads via MiXCR and lists one record per CDR3 protein. The sample has about 250,000 distinct CDR3 sequences; roughly 32% are singletons. The chain employs TRBV29-1 and TRBJ1-5, with D unclear. Sequenced material: blood, either unsorted or a sorted T cell fraction (not recorded which). The receptor comes from a male donor with ankylosing spondylitis or in good health (not recorded which). As DNA, the CDR3 is TGCAGCGTTGCGGAAGGTTTTCTAGGCAATCAGCCCCAGCATTTT. Translated: CSVAEGFLGNQPQHF.